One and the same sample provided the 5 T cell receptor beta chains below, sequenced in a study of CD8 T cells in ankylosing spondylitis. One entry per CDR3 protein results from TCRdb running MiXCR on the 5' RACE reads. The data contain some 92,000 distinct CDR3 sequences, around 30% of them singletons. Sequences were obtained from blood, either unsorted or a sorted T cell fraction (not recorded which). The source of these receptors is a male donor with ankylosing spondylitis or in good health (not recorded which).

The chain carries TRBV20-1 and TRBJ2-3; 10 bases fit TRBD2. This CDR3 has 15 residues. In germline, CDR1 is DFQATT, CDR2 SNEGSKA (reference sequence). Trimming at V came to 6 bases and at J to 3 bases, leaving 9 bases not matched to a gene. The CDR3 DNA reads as TGCAGTGCCGTCTCTGATAGCGGGGGGACAGATACGCAGTATTTT. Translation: CSAVSDSGGTDTQYF.

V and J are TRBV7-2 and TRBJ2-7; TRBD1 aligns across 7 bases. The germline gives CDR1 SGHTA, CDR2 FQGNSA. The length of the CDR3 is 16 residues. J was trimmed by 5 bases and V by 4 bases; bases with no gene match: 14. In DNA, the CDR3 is TGTGCCAGCAGCTCCTGGACAGGTCTCCTTTCCCACGAGCAGTACTTC. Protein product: CASSSWTGLLSHEQYF.

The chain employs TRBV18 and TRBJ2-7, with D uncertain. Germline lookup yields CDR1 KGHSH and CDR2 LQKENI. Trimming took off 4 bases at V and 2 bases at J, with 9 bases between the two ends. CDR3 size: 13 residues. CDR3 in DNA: TGTGCCAGCTCACTCTTGGTGGCCTACGAGCAGTACTTC. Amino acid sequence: CASSLLVAYEQYF.

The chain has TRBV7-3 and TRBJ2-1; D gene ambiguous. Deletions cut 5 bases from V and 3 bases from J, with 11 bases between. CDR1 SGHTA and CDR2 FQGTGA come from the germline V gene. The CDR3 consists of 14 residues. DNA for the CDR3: TGTGCCAGCAGCCCACGGACCAACTACAATGAGCAGTTCTTC. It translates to CASSPRTNYNEQFF.

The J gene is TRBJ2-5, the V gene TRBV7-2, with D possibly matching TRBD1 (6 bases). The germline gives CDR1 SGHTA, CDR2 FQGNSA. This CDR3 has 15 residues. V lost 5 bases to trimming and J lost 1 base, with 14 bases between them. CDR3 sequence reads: CASSPLRQAQETQYF. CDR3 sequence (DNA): TGTGCCAGCAGCCCACTCAGACAGGCCCAAGAGACCCAGTACTTC.